The 18 T cell receptor beta chains below were found in one sample sequenced in a study of cytomegalovirus exposure and HLA in healthy donors. PCR amplification relied on 60 Vbeta primers (plus 13 Jbeta primers). Assay used: immunoSEQ multiplex PCR; TCRdb lists only in-frame clones, some missing. The data hold approximately 200,000 clones, with roughly 85% observed a single time. The sample comprised PBMCs. These receptors all stem from a woman between 45 and 60 years old in good health and CMV-seronegative.

The chain links TRBV2 to TRBJ1-5; TRBD1 agrees at 7 bases. This CDR3 has 14 residues. The V gene's germline CDR1 is SNHLY and CDR2 FYNNEI. V shed 6 bases, J shed 3 bases, and the junction held 5 bases outside the gene matches. The CDR3 bases are TGTGCCAGCAGGGAGACAGGGCCCAATCAGCCCCAGCATTTT. This codes for CASRETGPNQPQHF.

Details on this clone: The sample holds other DNA sequences that translate to the same CDR3. The rearrangement joins TRBV28 to TRBJ1-3; weak D call: TRBD1 (5 bases). V gave up 6 bases and J gave up 8 bases, with 20 bases separating them. Per the germline V gene, CDR1 is MDHEN and CDR2 is SYDVKM. The CDR3 consists of 15 residues. DNA for the CDR3: TGTGCCAGCAGCTTAGGGCCTTGGGGCCGAGACACCATATATTTT. This sequence encodes CASSLGPWGRDTIYF.

V gene TRBV6-6 combines with J gene TRBJ2-7; 8 bases match TRBD1. Per germline, CDR1 MNHNY and CDR2 SVGAGI (reference sequence). The CDR3 is made up of 13 amino acids. V gave up 6 bases and J gave up 4 bases; unmatched junction bases: 5. This chain's CDR3 is CASSRQGKYEQYF. The CDR3 DNA reads as TGTGCCAGCAGCCGACAGGGGAAATACGAGCAGTACTTC.

The rearrangement joins TRBV28 to TRBJ2-5; possible D gene TRBD1, 6 bases. Trimming removed 6 bases at V and 2 bases at J, with 16 bases between. CDR3 size: 15 residues. CDR1 and CDR2 from the germline V gene are MDHEN and SYDVKM. The CDR3 sequence: CASRRAGDQQETQYF. The CDR3 DNA sequence: TGTGCCAGCAGACGGGCAGGGGACCAACAAGAGACCCAGTACTTC.

The chain is built from TRBV15 and TRBJ1-2; tentatively, D is TRBD1 (6 bases). V lost 7 bases to trimming and J lost 3 bases, with 9 bases between them. Germline V gene sequence: CDR1 LNHNV, CDR2 YYDKDF (reference sequence). The length of the CDR3 is 12 residues. CDR3 nucleotide sequence: TGTGCCACCACCGACAGGCACTATGGCTACACCTTC. Protein product: CATTDRHYGYTF.

The rearrangement links TRBV15 to TRBJ2-7, with TRBD1 matching over 8 bases. Germline CDR1 LNHNV, CDR2 YYDKDF (reference sequence). The CDR3 is 14 amino acids. V was clipped by 3 bases and J by 0 bases; unmatched bases: 1. The chain's CDR3 is CATSRGQDSYEQYF. DNA of the CDR3: TGTGCCACCAGCAGGGGACAGGACTCCTACGAGCAGTACTTC.

The J gene is TRBJ2-1, the V gene TRBV13, with TRBD2 identical over 13 bases. This CDR3 is built from 15 residues. CDR1 and CDR2 from the germline V gene are PRHDT and FYEKMQ (reference sequence). V shed 6 bases, J shed 13 bases, and the junction held 12 bases outside the gene matches. The DNA for the CDR3 is TGTGCCAGCAGTCTCTCGGGACTAGCGGGATCTGTCCAGTTCTTC. Protein product: CASSLSGLAGSVQFF.

The chain links TRBV19 to TRBJ1-1; 7 bases align to TRBD1. The J segment lost 0 bases and the V segment lost 5 bases, leaving 12 bases of the junction unmatched. Germline V lookup: CDR1 LNHDA, CDR2 SQIVND (reference sequence). The CDR3 covers 17 residues. The CDR3 loop reads CASSFDRAWIMNTEAFF. CDR3 in DNA: TGTGCCAGTAGTTTCGACAGGGCTTGGATTATGAACACTGAAGCTTTCTTT.

The chain combines TRBV19 with TRBJ1-1, with D possibly matching TRBD1 (6 bases). Germline-derived CDR1 and CDR2 are LNHDA and SQIVND (reference sequence). Trimming removed 6 bases at V and 0 bases at J, with 8 bases between. The CDR3 has 13 residues. CDR3 sequence reads: CASRTGLNTEAFF. The DNA for the CDR3 is TGTGCCAGTAGAACAGGGCTGAACACTGAAGCTTTCTTT. The whole variable domain, filled in from reference TRBV19 and TRBJ1-1, reads DGGITQSPKYLFRKEGQNVTLSCEQNLNHDAMYWYRQDPGQGLRLIYYSQIVNDFQKGDIAEGYSVSREKKESFPLTVTSAQKNPTAFYLCASRTGLNTEAFFGQGTRLTVV.

The rearrangement joins TRBV5-4 to TRBJ1-1, with D perhaps matching TRBD1 (6 bases). The V end was cut by 4 bases, the J end by 1 base, with 14 bases between. The CDR3 is 15 amino acids. In germline, CDR1 is SGHNT, CDR2 YYREEE (reference sequence). CDR3 loop: CASSRPQGGNTEAFF. CDR3 sequence (DNA): TGTGCCAGCAGCAGGCCACAGGGTGGGAACACTGAAGCTTTCTTT.

This chain uses TRBV28 with TRBJ1-5; 7 bases map to TRBD1. The CDR3 has 15 amino acids. Trimming took 2 bases from V and 3 from J; bases not matched to a gene: 4. The germline V gene encodes CDR1 MDHEN and CDR2 SYDVKM. The chain's CDR3 is CASSLPQGNNQPQHF. The CDR3 DNA is TGTGCCAGCAGTTTACCACAGGGGAACAATCAGCCCCAGCATTTT.

The chain links TRBV2 to TRBJ1-2; 8 bases are shared with TRBD1. The CDR3 spans 15 residues. J was trimmed by 10 bases and V by 6 bases; bases with no gene match: 16. Germline CDR1 SNHLY, CDR2 FYNNEI. The CDR3 is CASSPHKAGTGLYTF. The DNA for the CDR3 is TGTGCCAGCAGCCCCCACAAGGCCGGGACAGGACTCTACACCTTC. The full variable domain, rest sourced from reference TRBV2 and TRBJ1-2, is EPEVTQTPSHQVTQMGQEVILRCVPISNHLYFYWYRQILGQKVEFLVSFYNNEISEKSEIFDDQFSVERPDGSNFTLKIRSTKLEDSAMYFCASSPHKAGTGLYTFGSGTRLTVV.

The V call is TRBV5-4, the J call TRBJ2-5, with 10 bases that match TRBD2. There are 16 residues in the CDR3. Germline CDR1 is SGHNT and CDR2 is YYREEE (reference sequence). V was clipped by 3 bases and J by 5 bases; unmatched bases: 10. DNA of the CDR3: TGTGCCAGCAGCTGGTTTGGAGCGGGAGGGTTGGAGACCCAGTACTTC. It specifies CASSWFGAGGLETQYF.

The chain recombines TRBV7-9 with TRBJ2-1; possible D gene TRBD1, 5 bases. The germline gives CDR1 SEHNR, CDR2 FQNEAQ (reference sequence). V was pared by 1 base and J by 8 bases, with 6 bases between. This CDR3 is built from 12 residues. CDR3 sequence (DNA): TGTGCCAGCAGCTTAGGGGGCGATGAGCAGTTCTTC. Translating it yields CASSLGGDEQFF.

This chain connects TRBV6-6 to TRBJ1-2; TRBD1 aligns across 7 bases. Per germline, CDR1 MNHNY and CDR2 SVGAGI (reference sequence). With 4 bases clipped from V and 6 bases from J, the junction kept 8 bases outside the gene matches. CDR3 size: 14 residues. CDR3 residues: CASSLTGTGDGYTF. The DNA for the CDR3 is TGTGCCAGCAGTTTGACAGGGACCGGTGATGGCTACACCTTC.

The chain carries TRBV7-6 and TRBJ1-1, with TRBD1 identical over 9 bases. After removal of 4 bases from V and 4 bases from J, the junction contained 10 bases not matched to a gene. From germline, CDR1 is SGHVS and CDR2 FNYEAQ. The CDR3 contains 16 residues. CDR3 amino acids: CASSSVTGGGGTEAFF. For the CDR3, the DNA is TGTGCCAGCAGCTCGGTAACAGGGGGCGGTGGCACTGAAGCTTTCTTT.

The chain is built from TRBV28 and TRBJ2-2; 10 nucleotides align to TRBD1. The trim removed 10 bases at V and 4 bases at J, leaving 6 bases unmatched. CDR1 is MDHEN and CDR2 is SYDVKM in the germline V gene. The CDR3 extends over 14 amino acids. The CDR3: CAIPGTGATGELFF. CDR3 DNA: TGTGCCATCCCCGGGACAGGGGCCACCGGGGAGCTGTTTTTT.

This clone was counted once. The chain recombines TRBV7-9 with TRBJ1-2, with 8 bases identical to TRBD1. After removal of 5 bases from V and 1 base from J, the junction contained 6 bases not matched to a gene. CDR3 length: 15 amino acids. Germline assignment: CDR1 SEHNR and CDR2 FQNEAQ (reference sequence). DNA of the CDR3: TGTGCCAGCAGCCCAGGGACAGGAGATAACTATGGCTACACCTTC. Translating it yields CASSPGTGDNYGYTF.